Given below is one TCR beta chain in context. Trimming removed 6 bases from V and 0 bases from J, with 12 bases in between. Germline loops: CDR1 MNHNY, CDR2 SVGAGI (reference sequence). There are 15 residues in the CDR3. These data originate in a study of blood T cell repertoires in COVID-19. Study summary: Specimens from acute and convalescent COVID-19 originated in the United States, Italy and Spain.

Original processing methods: Scientists estimated how many nucleated cells there were by amplifying reference gene primers. Data came from immunoSEQ multiplex PCR; TCRdb stores just in-frame clones and leaves some out. V and J calls and clone size are copied from that table; D and trimming were computed from the DNA. In the table there are 84,000 or so clones, 80% to 90% of which are singletons. Sequencing was performed on peripheral blood. This sequence joins TRBV6-6 and TRBJ1-3; a weak D match, TRBD1 (5 bases). This clonotype was sampled from a human donor in a cohort sampled during active COVID-19. The CDR3 nucleotides read TGTGCCAGCAGCTCAGACAGTCTCTCTGGAAACACCATATATTTT. It translates to CASSSDSLSGNTIYF.